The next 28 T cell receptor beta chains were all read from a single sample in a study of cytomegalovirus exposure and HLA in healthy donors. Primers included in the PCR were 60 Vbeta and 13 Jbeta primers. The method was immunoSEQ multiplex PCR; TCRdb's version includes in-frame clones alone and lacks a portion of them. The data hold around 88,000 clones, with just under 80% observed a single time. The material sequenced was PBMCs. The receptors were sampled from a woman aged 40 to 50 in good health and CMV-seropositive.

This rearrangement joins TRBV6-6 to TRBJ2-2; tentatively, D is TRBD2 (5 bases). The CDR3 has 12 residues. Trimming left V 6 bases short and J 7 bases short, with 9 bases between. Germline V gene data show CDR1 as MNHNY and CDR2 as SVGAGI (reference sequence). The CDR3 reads CASRRENGELFF. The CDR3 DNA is TGTGCCAGCAGACGGGAAAACGGGGAGCTGTTTTTT.

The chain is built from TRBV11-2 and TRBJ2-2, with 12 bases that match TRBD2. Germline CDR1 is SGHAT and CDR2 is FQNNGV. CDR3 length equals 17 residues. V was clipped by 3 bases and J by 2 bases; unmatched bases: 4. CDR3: CASSFYGLAGNTGELFF. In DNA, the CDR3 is TGTGCCAGCAGCTTTTACGGACTAGCGGGAAACACCGGGGAGCTGTTTTTT. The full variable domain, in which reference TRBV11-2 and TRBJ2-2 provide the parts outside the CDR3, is EAGVAQSPRYKIIEKRQSVAFWCNPISGHATLYWYQQILGQGPKLLIQFQNNGVVDDSQLPKDRFSAERLKGVDSTLKIQPAKLEDSAVYLCASSFYGLAGNTGELFFGEGSRLTVL.

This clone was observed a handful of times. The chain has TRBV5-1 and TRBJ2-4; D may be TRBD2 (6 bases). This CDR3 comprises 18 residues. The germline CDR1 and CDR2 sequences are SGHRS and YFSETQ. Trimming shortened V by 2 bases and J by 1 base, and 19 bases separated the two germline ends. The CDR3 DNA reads TGCGCCAGCAGCTTTAAGAGCATAGGCGGGACGGCCAAAAACATTCAGTACTTC. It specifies CASSFKSIGGTAKNIQYF.

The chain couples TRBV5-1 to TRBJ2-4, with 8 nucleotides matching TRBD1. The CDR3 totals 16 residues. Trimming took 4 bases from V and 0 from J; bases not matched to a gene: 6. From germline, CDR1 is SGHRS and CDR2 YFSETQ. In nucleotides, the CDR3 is TGCGCCAGCAGCCCAGGACAGGGATCAGCCAAAAACATTCAGTACTTC. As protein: CASSPGQGSAKNIQYF.

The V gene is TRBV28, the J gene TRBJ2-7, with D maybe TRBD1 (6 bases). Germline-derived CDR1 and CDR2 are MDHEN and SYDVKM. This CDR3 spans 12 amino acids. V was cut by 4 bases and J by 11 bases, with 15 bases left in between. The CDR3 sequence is CASSSYRDQKYF. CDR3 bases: TGTGCCAGCAGTTCGTACAGGGATCAAAAGTACTTC.

CDR3: CASSARTSGVPEQYF. DNA of the CDR3: TGTGCCAGCAGTGCTAGGACTAGCGGTGTCCCCGAGCAGTACTTC. The J gene is TRBJ2-7, the V gene TRBV6-1; 10 positions match TRBD2. The CDR3 covers 15 residues. With V trimmed by 4 bases and J by 6 bases, 9 bases remained unmatched. The V gene's germline CDR1 is MNHNS and CDR2 SASEGT.

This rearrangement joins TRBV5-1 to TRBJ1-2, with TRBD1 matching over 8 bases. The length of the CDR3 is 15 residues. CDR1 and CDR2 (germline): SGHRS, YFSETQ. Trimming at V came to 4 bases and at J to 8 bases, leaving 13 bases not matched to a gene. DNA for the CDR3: TGCGCCAGCAGCCTGGGACAGGCGATGATGAGGGGCTACACCTTC. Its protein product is CASSLGQAMMRGYTF.

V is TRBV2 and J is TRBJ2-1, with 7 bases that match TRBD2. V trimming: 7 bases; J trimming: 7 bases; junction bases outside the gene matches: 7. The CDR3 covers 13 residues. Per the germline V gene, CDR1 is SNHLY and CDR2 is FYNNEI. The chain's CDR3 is CASKAREFNEQFF. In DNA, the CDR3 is TGTGCCAGCAAGGCGCGGGAGTTTAATGAGCAGTTCTTC.

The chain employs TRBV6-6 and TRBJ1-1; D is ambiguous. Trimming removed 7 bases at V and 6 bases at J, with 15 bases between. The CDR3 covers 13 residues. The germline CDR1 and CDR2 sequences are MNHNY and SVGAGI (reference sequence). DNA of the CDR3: TGTGCCAGCATAAGAGGGCCCCCGGCTGAAGCTTTCTTT. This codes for CASIRGPPAEAFF.

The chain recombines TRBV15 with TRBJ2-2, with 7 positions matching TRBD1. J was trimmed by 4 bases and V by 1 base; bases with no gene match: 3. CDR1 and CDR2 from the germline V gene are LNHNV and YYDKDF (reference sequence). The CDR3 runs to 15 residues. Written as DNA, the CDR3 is TGTGCCACCAGCAGAGGAGGGGGCGGCACCGGGGAGCTGTTTTTT. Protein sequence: CATSRGGGGTGELFF.

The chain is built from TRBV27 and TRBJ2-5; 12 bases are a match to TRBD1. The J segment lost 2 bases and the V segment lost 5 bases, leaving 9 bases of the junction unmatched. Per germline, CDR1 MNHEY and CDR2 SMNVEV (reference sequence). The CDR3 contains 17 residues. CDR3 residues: CASSASVGQGAQETQYF. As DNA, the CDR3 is TGTGCCAGCAGTGCCTCCGTGGGACAGGGGGCGCAAGAGACCCAGTACTTC.

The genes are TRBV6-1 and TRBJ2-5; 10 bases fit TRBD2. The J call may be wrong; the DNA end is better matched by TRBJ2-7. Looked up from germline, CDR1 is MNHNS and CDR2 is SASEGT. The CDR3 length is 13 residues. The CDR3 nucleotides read TGTGCCGCGGTGGGACTAGCGACCTACGAGCAGTACTTC. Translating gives CAAVGLATYEQYF.

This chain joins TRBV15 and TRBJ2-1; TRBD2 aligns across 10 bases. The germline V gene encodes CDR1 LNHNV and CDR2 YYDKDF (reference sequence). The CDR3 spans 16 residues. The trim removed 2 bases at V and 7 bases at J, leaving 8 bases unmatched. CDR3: CATSRNLAGDINEQFF. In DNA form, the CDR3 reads TGTGCCACCAGCAGAAATCTAGCGGGAGATATAAATGAGCAGTTCTTC.

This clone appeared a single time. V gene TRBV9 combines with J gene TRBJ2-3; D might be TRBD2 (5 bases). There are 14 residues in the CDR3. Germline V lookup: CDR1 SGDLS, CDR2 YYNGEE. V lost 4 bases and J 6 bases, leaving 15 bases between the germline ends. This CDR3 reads CASSPAGIGDTQYF. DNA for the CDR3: TGTGCCAGCAGCCCCGCCGGGATAGGGGATACGCAGTATTTT.

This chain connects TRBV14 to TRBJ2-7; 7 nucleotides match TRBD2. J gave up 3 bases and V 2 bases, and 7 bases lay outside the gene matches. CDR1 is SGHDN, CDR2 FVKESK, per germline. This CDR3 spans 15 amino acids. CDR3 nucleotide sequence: TGTGCCAGCAGCCAACGCCTAGCGGTGGTCTACGAGCAGTACTTC. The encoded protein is CASSQRLAVVYEQYF.

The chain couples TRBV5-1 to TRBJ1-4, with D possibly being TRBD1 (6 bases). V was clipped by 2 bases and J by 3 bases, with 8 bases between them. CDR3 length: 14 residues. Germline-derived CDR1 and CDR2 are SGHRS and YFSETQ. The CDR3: CASSLTGSNEKLFF. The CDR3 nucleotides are TGCGCCAGCAGCTTAACAGGGTCTAATGAAAAACTGTTTTTT.

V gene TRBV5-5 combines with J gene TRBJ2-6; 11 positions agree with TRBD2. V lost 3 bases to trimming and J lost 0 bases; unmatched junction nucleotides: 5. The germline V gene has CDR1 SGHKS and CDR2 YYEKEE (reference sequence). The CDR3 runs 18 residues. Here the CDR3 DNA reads TGTGCCAGCAGCTACGGACTAGCGGGCCCCTCTGGGGCCAACGTCCTGACTTTC. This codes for CASSYGLAGPSGANVLTF.

The CDR3, as DNA: TGCGCCAGCAGCGCGACAGGGGCTGCTCGAAGAGATACGCAGTATTTT. Protein sequence: CASSATGAARRDTQYF. The chain is built from TRBV5-1 and TRBJ2-3, with 8 bases lining up with TRBD1. The CDR3 runs to 16 residues. The germline V gene has CDR1 SGHRS and CDR2 YFSETQ. The V gene end was trimmed by 4 bases and the J gene end by 5 bases; junction bases not matched to a gene: 12. Filled out from reference TRBV5-1 and TRBJ2-3, the complete variable domain reads KAGVTQTPRYLIKTRGQQVTLSCSPISGHRSVSWYQQTPGQGLQFLFEYFSETQRNKGNFPGRFSGRQFSNSRSEMNVSTLELGDSALYLCASSATGAARRDTQYFGPGTRLTVL.

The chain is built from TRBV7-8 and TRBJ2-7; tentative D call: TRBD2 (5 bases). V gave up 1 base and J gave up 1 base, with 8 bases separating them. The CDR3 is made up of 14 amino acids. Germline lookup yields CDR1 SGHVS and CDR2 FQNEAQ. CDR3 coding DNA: TGTGCCAGCAGCTTAGATAGCGTTTCCTACGAGCAGTACTTC. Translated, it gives CASSLDSVSYEQYF. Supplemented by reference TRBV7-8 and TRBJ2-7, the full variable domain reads GAGVSQSPRYKVAKRGQDVALRCDPISGHVSLFWYQQALGQGPEFLTYFQNEAQLDKSGLPSDRFFAERPEGSVSTLKIQRTQQEDSAVYLCASSLDSVSYEQYFGPGTRLTVT.

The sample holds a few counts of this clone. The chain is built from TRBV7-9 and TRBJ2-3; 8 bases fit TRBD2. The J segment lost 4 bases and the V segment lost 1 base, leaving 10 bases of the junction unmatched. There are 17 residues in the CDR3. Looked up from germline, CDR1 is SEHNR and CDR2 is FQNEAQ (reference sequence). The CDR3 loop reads CASSLGGVGLASDTQYF. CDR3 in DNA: TGTGCCAGCAGCTTAGGAGGAGTTGGACTAGCTTCAGATACGCAGTATTTT. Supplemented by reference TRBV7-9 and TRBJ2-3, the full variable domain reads DTGVSQNPRHKITKRGQNVTFRCDPISEHNRLYWYRQTLGQGPEFLTYFQNEAQLEKSRLLSDRFSAERPKGSFSTLEIQRTEQGDSAMYLCASSLGGVGLASDTQYFGPGTRLTVL.

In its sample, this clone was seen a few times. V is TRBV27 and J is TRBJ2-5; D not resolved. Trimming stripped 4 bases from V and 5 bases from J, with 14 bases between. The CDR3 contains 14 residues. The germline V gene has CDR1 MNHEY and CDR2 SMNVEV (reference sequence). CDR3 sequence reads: CASSYSSLKETQYF. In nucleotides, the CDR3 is TGTGCCAGCAGTTATAGCTCCCTTAAGGAGACCCAGTACTTC.

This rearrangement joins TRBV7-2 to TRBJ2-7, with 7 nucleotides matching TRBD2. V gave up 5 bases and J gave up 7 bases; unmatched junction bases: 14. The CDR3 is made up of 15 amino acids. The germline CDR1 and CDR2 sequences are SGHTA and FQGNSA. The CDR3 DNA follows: TGTGCCAGCAGCCCCAGCCTACTAAGGACTAGAGAGCAGTACTTC. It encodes CASSPSLLRTREQYF.

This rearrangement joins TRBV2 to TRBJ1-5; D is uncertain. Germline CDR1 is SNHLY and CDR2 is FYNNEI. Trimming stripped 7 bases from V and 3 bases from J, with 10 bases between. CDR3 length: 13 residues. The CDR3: CASKFENNQPQHF. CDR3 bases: TGTGCCAGCAAGTTTGAGAACAATCAGCCCCAGCATTTT. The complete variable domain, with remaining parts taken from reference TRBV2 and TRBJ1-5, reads EPEVTQTPSHQVTQMGQEVILRCVPISNHLYFYWYRQILGQKVEFLVSFYNNEISEKSEIFDDQFSVERPDGSNFTLKIRSTKLEDSAMYFCASKFENNQPQHFGDGTRLSIL.

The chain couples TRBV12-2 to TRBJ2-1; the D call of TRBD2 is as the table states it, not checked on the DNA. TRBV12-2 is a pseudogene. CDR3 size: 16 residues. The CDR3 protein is CASRLATSGSYNEQFF. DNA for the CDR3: TGTGCAAGTCGCTTAGCCACTAGCGGGTCCTACAATGAGCAGTTCTTC.

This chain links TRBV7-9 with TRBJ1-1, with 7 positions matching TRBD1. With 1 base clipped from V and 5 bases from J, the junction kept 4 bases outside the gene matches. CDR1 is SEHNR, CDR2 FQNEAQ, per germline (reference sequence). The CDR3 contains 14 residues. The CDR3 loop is CASSLERGQTEAFF. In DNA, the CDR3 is TGTGCCAGCAGCTTAGAGAGGGGGCAGACTGAAGCTTTCTTT.

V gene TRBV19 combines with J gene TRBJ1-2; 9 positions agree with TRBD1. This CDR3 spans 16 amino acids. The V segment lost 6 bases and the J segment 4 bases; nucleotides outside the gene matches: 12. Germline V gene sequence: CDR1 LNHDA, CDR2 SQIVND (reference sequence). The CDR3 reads CASRGTGGDRVYGYTF. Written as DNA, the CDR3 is TGTGCCAGTAGAGGGACAGGAGGGGACAGGGTCTATGGCTACACCTTC.

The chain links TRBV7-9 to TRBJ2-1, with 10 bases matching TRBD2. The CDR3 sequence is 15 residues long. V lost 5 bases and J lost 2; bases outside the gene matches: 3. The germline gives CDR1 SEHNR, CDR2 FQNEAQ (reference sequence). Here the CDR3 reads CASSGTSETYNEQFF. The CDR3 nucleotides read TGTGCCAGCAGCGGGACTAGCGAGACCTACAATGAGCAGTTCTTC.

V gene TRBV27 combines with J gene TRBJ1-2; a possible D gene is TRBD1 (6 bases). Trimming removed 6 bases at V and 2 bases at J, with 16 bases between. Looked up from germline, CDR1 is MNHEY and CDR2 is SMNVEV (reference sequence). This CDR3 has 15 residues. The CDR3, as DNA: TGTGCCAGCAGCCTTAACAGGGTTCGCAACTATGGCTACACCTTC. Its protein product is CASSLNRVRNYGYTF.